This T cell receptor beta chain derives from a study of CD8 T cells in Susac syndrome. Study-wide results and limits: Clonal expansion was not observed in the Susac syndrome CD4+ T cell repertoires.

A word on this clonotype: Its antigen remains unknown.

Germline V CDR1 and CDR2: MDHEN, SYDVKM. With V trimmed by 7 bases and J by 2 bases, 8 bases remained unmatched. CDR3 length: 15 amino acids. Random hexamers were used to reverse transcribe roughly 0.45 to 1 ug of RNA. TCRdb analysed the immunoSEQ multiplex PCR reads with MiXCR anew, one entry per CDR3 protein. The sample consists of 150,000 to 200,000 distinct CDR3 sequences, approximately 94% of them appearing once. TCR beta sequencing covered blood CD8+ and CD4+ T cells. Negative isolation yielded the CD8+ and CD4+ T cells, while FACS enriched the TEMRA cells. The sample taken for sequencing was CD4+ T cells from PBMCs. The clonotype comes from a human donor with Susac syndrome. V usage is TRBV28 and J usage is TRBJ1-5; 7 bases match TRBD1. In nucleotides, the CDR3 is TGTGCCAGCATTTCCAGGGGGTTGGGCAATCAGCCCCAGCATTTT. It is translated as CASISRGLGNQPQHF.